This note documents a single T cell receptor beta chain sequence. The antigen is undetermined. Germline and junction disagree at one end, which may indicate a read error. Other DNA sequences in this sample translate to the same CDR3. There are 13 residues in the CDR3. Per germline, CDR1 MNHNS and CDR2 SASEGT. This entry comes from a study of OX40 agonist ivuxolimab in advanced cancers. Study as a whole: It was permissible to have had prior anti-PD-1, anti-PD-L1 or anti-CTLA-4 therapy, and about 40% had some. General observations from the study: In general, CD8+ T cells held more expanded clones than CD4+ did, on average.

At cycle 4 day 1, cycle 7 day 1, and baseline, blood was sampled. Profiled with immunoSEQ multiplex PCR; TCRdb holds only in-frame clones, not every one. This sample has 70,000 to 90,000 clones, with around 91% found just once. The chain combines TRBV6-1 with TRBJ1-1; a possible D gene is TRBD1 (6 bases). Here the sequenced sample was CD4+ or CD8+ T cells sorted from blood, taken in a trial of the OX40 agonist ivuxolimab. This receptor was obtained from an adult with an advanced solid tumor such as melanoma, head and neck, liver or kidney cancer. The CDR3 is CARRTALNSEAFF. DNA of the CDR3: TGTGCCAGGAGGACAGCTTTGAACTCTGAAGCTTTCTTT.